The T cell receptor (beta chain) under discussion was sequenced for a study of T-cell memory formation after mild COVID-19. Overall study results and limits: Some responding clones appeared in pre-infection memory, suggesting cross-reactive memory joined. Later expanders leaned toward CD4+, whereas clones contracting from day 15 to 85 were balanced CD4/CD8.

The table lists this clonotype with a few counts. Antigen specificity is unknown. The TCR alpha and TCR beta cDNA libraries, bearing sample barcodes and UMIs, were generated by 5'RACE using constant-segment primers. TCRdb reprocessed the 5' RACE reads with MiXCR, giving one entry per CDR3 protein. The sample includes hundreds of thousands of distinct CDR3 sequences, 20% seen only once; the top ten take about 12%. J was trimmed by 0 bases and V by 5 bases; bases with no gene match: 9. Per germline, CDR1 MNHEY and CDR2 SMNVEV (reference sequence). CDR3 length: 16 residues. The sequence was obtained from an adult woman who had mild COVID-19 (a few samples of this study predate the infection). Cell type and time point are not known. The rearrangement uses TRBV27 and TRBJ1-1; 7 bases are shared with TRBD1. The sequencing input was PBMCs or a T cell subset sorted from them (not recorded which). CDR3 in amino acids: CASSRRTGPVNTEAFF. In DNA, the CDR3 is TGTGCCAGCAGTCGCCGGACAGGCCCGGTGAACACTGAAGCTTTCTTT.